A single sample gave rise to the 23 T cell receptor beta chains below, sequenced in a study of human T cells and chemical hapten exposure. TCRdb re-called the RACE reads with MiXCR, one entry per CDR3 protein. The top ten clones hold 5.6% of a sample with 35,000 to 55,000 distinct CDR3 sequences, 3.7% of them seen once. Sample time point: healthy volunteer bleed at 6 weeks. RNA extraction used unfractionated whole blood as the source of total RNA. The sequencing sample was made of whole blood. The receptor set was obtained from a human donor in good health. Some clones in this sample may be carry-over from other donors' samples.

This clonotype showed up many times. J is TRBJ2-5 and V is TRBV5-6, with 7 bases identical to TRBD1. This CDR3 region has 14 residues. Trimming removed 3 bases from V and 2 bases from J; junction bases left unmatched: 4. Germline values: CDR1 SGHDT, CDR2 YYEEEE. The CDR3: CASSSGTAQETQYF. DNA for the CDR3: TGTGCCAGCAGCTCCGGGACAGCGCAAGAGACCCAGTACTTC.

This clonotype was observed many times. CDR3 bases: TGCAGTTCCCTGGTTGGGGCGACTGAAGCTTTCTTT. Its protein product is CSSLVGATEAFF. The gene calls are TRBV20-1 and TRBJ1-1; TRBD1 is a possible D gene (5 bases). The CDR3 totals 12 residues. Germline assignment: CDR1 DFQATT and CDR2 SNEGSKA (reference sequence). The ends were cut back, 8 bases at V and 5 bases at J, with 15 bases in the middle.

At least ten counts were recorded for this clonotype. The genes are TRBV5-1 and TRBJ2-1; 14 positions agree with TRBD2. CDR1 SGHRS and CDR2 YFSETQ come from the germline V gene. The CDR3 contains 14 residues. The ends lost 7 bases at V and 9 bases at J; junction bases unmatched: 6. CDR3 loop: CASSGLAGASEQFF. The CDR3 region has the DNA TGCGCCAGCTCGGGACTAGCGGGAGCCAGTGAGCAGTTCTTC.

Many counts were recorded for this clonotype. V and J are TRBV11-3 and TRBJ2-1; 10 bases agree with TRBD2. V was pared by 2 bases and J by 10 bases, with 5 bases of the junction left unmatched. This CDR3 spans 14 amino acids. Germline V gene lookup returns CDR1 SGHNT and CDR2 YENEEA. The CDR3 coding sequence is TGTGCCAGCAGCTTACTTCCAGCGGGAGGGGAGCAGTTCTTC. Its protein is CASSLLPAGGEQFF.

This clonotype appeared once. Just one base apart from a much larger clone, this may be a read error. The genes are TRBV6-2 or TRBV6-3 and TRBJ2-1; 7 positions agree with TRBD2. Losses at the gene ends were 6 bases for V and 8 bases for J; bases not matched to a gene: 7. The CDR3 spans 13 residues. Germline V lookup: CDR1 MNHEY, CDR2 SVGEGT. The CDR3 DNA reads TGTGCCAGCAGAAATGGGGGGGAGCATGAGCAGTTCTTC. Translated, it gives CASRNGGEHEQFF.

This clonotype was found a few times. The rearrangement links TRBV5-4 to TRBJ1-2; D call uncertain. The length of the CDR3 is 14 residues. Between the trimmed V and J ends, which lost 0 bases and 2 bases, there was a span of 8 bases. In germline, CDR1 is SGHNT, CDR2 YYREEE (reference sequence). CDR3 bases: TGTGCCAGCAGCTTGGGCGCACTAAACTATGGCTACACCTTC. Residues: CASSLGALNYGYTF.

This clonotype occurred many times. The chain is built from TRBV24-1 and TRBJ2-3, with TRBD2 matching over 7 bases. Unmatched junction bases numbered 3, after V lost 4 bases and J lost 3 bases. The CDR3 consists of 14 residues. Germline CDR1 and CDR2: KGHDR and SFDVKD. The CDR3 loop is CATSEAGPTDTQYF. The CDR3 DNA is TGTGCCACCAGTGAAGCGGGACCTACAGATACGCAGTATTTT.

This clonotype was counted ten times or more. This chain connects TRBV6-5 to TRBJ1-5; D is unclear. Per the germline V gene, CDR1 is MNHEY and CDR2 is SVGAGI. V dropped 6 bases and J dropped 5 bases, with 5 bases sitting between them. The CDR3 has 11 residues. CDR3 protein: CASRADQPQHF. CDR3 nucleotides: TGTGCCAGCAGGGCGGATCAGCCCCAGCATTTT.

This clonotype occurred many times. The CDR3 nucleotides are TGTGCCAGCAGCTCCGCTAGCGGGAGAGGCAATGAGCAGTTCTTC. Amino acid sequence: CASSSASGRGNEQFF. The V gene is TRBV7-2, the J gene TRBJ2-1; 10 nucleotides align to TRBD2. Germline CDR1 is SGHTA and CDR2 is FQGNSA. This CDR3 is 15 amino acids long. J was trimmed by 6 bases and V by 4 bases; bases with no gene match: 6.

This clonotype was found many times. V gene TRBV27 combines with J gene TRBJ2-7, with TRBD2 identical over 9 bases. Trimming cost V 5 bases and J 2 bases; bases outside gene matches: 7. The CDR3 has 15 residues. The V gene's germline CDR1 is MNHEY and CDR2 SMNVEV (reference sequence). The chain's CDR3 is CASSPLAGVTYEQYF. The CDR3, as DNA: TGTGCCAGCAGTCCTTTAGCGGGAGTGACCTACGAGCAGTACTTC.

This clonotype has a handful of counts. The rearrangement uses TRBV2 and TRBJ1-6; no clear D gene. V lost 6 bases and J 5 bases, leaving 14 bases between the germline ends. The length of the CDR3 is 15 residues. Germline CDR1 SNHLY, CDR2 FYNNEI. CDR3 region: CASRRSEGNNSPLHF. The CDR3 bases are TGTGCCAGCAGGCGGAGTGAGGGCAATAATTCACCCCTCCACTTT.

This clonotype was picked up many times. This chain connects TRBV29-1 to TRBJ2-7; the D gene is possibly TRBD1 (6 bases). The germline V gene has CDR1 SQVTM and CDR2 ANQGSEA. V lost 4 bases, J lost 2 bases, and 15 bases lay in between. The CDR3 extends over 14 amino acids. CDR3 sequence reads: CSVGSRTATYEQYF. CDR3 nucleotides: TGCAGCGTTGGATCCCGGACAGCTACCTACGAGCAGTACTTC.

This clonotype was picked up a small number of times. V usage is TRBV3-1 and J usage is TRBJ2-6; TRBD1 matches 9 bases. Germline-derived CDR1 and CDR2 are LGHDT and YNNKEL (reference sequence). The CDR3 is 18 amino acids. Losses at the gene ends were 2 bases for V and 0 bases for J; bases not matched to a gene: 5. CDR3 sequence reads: CASSQTDRGSSGANVLTF. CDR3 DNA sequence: TGTGCCAGCAGCCAAACGGACAGGGGATCCTCTGGGGCCAACGTCCTGACTTTC.

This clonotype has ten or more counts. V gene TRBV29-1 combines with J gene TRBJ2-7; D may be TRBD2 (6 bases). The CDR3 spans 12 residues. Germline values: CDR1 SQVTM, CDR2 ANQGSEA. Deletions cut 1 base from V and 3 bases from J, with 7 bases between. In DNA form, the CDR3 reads TGCAGCGTTGAAGCGGGGGACTACGAGCAGTACTTC. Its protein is CSVEAGDYEQYF.

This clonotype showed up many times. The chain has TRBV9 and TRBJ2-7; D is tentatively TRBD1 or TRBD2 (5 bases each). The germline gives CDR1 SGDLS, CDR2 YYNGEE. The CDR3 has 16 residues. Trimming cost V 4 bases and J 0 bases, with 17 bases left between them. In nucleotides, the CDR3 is TGTGCCAGCAGCCCCCCGGGACCGTCGAGCTCCTACGAGCAGTACTTC. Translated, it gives CASSPPGPSSSYEQYF. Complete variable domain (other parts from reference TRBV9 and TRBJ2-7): DSGVTQTPKHLITATGQRVTLRCSPRSGDLSVYWYQQSLDQGLQFLIQYYNGEERAKGNILERFSAQQFPDLHSELNLSSLELGDSALYFCASSPPGPSSSYEQYFGPGTRLTVT.

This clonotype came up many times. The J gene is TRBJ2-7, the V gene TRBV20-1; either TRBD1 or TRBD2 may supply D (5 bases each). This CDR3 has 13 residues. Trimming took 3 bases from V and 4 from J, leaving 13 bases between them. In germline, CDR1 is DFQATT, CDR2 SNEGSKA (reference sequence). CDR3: CSARRGIRYEQYF. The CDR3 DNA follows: TGCAGTGCTAGGAGGGGCATTCGGTACGAGCAGTACTTC.

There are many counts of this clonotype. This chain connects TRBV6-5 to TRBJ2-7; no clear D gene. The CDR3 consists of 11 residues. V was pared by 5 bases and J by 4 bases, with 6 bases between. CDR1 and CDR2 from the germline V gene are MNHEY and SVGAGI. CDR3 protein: CASSDLYEQYF. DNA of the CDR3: TGTGCCAGCAGTGACCTATACGAGCAGTACTTC.

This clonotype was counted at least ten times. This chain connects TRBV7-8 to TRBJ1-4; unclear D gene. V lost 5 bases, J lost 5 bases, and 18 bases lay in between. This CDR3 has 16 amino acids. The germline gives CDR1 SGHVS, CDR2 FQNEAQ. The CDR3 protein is CASSRGSVAWNEKLFF. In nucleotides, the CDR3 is TGTGCCAGCAGCCGAGGGTCGGTCGCGTGGAATGAAAAACTGTTTTTT.

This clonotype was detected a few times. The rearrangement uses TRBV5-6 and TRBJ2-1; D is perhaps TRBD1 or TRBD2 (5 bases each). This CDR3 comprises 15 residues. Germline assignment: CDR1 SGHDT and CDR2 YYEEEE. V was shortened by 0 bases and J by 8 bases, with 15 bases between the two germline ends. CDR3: CASSLAGQTVYEQFF. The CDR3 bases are TGTGCCAGCAGCTTGGCGGGGCAAACTGTCTATGAGCAGTTCTTC.

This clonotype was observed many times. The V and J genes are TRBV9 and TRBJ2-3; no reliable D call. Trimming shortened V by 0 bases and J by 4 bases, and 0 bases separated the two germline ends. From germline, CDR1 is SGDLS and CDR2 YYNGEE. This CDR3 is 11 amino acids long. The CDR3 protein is CASSVADTQYF. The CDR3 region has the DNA TGTGCCAGCAGCGTAGCAGATACGCAGTATTTT.

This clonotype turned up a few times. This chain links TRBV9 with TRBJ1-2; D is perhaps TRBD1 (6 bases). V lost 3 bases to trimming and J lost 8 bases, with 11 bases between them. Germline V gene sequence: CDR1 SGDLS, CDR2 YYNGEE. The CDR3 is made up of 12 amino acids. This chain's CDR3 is CASSAGQTGYTF. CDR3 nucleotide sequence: TGTGCCAGCAGCGCAGGACAGACCGGCTACACCTTC.

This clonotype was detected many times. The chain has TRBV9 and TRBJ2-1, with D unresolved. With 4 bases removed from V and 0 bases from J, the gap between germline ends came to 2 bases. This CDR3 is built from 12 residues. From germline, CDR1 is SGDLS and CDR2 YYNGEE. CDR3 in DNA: TGTGCCAGCAGCATCTCCTACAATGAGCAGTTCTTC. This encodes CASSISYNEQFF.

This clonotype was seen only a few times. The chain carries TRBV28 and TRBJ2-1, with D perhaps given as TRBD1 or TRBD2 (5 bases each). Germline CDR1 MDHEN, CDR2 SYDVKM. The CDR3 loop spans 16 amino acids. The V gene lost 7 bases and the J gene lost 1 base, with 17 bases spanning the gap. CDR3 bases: TGTGCCAGCAACCTGGGGACGACCAGTTCCTACAATGAGCAGTTCTTC. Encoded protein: CASNLGTTSSYNEQFF.